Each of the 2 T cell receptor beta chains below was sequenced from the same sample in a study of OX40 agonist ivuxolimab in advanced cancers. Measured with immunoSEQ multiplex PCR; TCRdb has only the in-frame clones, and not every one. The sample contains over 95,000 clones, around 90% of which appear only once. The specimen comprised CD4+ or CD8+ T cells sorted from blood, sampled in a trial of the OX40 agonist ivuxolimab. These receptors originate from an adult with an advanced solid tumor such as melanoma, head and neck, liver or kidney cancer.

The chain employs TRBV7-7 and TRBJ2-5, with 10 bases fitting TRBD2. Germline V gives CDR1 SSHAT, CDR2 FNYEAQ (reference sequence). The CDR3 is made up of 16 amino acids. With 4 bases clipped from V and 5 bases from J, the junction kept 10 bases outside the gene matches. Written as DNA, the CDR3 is TGTGCCAGCAGCTCCCTCTCTAGCGGGAGAGGGGAGACCCAGTACTTC. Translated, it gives CASSSLSSGRGETQYF. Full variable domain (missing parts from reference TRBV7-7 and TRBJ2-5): GAGVSQSPRYKVTKRGQDVTLRCDPISSHATLYWYQQALGQGPEFLTYFNYEAQPDKSGLPSDRFSAERPEGSISTLTIQRTEQRDSAMYRCASSSLSSGRGETQYFGPGTRLLVL.

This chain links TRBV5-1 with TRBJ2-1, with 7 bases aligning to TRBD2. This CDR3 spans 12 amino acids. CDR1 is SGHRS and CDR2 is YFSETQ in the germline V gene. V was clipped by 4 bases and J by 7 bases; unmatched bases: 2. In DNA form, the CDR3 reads TGCGCCAGCAGCGTTAGCGGGAATGAGCAGTTCTTC. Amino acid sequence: CASSVSGNEQFF.